The clone carrying this TCR beta chain was recorded a few times. Antigen: not known. The data were taken from a study of blood T cells in healthy people across ages. Study-wide results and limits: Long-lived donors exceeded aged donors in naive CD4+ cells and diversity.

The CDR3 has 14 residues. J gave up 4 bases and V 5 bases, and 7 bases lay outside the gene matches. Germline V gene lookup returns CDR1 MDHEN and CDR2 SYDVKM. Each donor's blood draw was 8.5 to 10 milliliters of peripheral blood. The second PCR ran roughly 7 to 12 cycles with a sample-barcoded 5' primer and J-beta primers. Every cDNA was tagged by a template-switch adaptor with 12 random nucleotides. Individual samples furnished no less than 2.5 million CDR3-containing paired-end reads apiece. In TCRdb, the 5' RACE reads were re-called with MiXCR into one record per CDR3 protein. In the table there are fewer than 2 million distinct CDR3 sequences, 35% to 50% of which are singletons.

The chain employs TRBV28 and TRBJ1-2, with 7 bases matching TRBD1. Sequenced sample: blood. The sequence came from a human donor in good health. In DNA form, the CDR3 reads TGTGCCAGCAGTCCGGGACAGCTTTTCTATGGCTACACCTTC. Amino acids: CASSPGQLFYGYTF.